The count of the clone carrying this TCR beta chain is one. Its antigen is unidentified. Time point in this sample: cycle 4 day 1 (C4D1), after five to seven weeks of nivolumab. Each patient relapsed following autologous stem cell transplantation, and prior brentuximab vedotin exposure differed. The sample comes from a study of PD-1 blockade in classical Hodgkin lymphoma. Study-level results: Newly diagnosed patients reportedly had lower baseline TCR diversity than healthy donors.

With 7 bases clipped from V and 5 bases from J, the junction kept 7 bases outside the gene matches. Germline V lookup: CDR1 MNHEY, CDR2 SVGAGI. The CDR3 is 13 residues long. The assay was immunoSEQ multiplex PCR, and TCRdb's table has in-frame clones only and misses some. The sample yields tens of thousands of clones, 82% seen once. The specimen was peripheral blood mononuclear cells (PBMCs), collected before the fourth cycle of nivolumab. The chain has TRBV6-5 and TRBJ1-1; 7 bases match TRBD1. The source is a human donor with classical Hodgkin lymphoma. The CDR3 region has the DNA TGTGCCAGCATCACAGGGGCTGGAACTGAAGCTTTCTTT. It is translated as CASITGAGTEAFF.